This TCR beta chain was obtained from a study of breast tumors, draining lymph nodes, adjacent tissues. Samples came from axillary lymph nodes draining the breast cancer. A single record per CDR3 protein comes from TCRdb applying MiXCR to the multiplex PCR reads. In the table there are around 230,000 distinct CDR3 sequences, about 30% of which are singletons. Broader study findings: The lymph node origin of tumor T cells was framed as consistent with a hypothesis, not demonstrated. Compared with lymph nodes, tumors were less diverse; compared with nontumor tissue, more.

V dropped 7 bases and J dropped 4; count of bases not matched to a gene: 14. This CDR3 has 16 amino acids. Per germline, CDR1 MNHNY and CDR2 SVGAGI (reference sequence). Note on this clonotype: The antigen remains undetermined.

The sample was axillary lymph node tissue. The chain is built from TRBV6-6 and TRBJ2-5; 8 nucleotides agree with TRBD2. The source is a female donor with breast cancer. Some clones in this sample may be carry-over from other donors' samples. The CDR3 here is CASTGGAQTFRETQYF. In DNA, the CDR3 is TGTGCCAGCACCGGGGGGGCACAGACCTTCCGAGAGACCCAGTACTTC.